This T cell receptor (beta chain) was sequenced for a study of T cells in Graves' hyperthyroidism and ophthalmopathy. Germline CDR1 SGHNT, CDR2 YYREEE (reference sequence). V was clipped by 4 bases and J by 2 bases, with 15 bases between them. The CDR3 spans 15 residues. On this clonotype: Likely a read error: the CDR3 ends without its conserved phenylalanine or tryptophan.

Researchers amplified the TCR beta CDR3 regions from RNA transcripts. In the first-round RT-PCR of the TCR CDR3, the HTBI primer set was used. Using its own MiXCR run on the multiplex PCR reads, TCRdb lists one record per CDR3 protein. The sample shows 96,000 or so distinct CDR3 sequences, under 65% of them seen only once. The sample was blood. The receptor was isolated from a woman aged 40 to 55 with Graves' hyperthyroidism. The gene calls are TRBV5-4 and TRBJ2-5; D remains unclear. CDR3 region: CASSRDADRQETQYS. In DNA form, the CDR3 reads TGTGCCAGCAGCCGTGATGCTGATAGACAAGAGACCCAGTACTCC.